What follows are 21 T cell receptor beta chains derived from one specimen sequenced in a study of shared clonotypes between healthy human individuals. Assay: immunoSEQ multiplex PCR; the TCRdb copy retains only in-frame clones and omits some. The sample lists about 870,000 clones, around 93% occurring once. The naive CD8 fraction comprised CD45RO-negative cells positively selected for CCR7 and excluded terminally differentiated effector memory CD45RA+ cells. Input material: naive CD8+ T cells sorted from blood. These receptors originate from a man in his thirties or forties in good health.

The chain employs TRBV6-5 and TRBJ1-2, with TRBD1 identical over 7 bases. The junction had 8 bases not matched to a gene; V was cut back by 10 bases and J by 3 bases. Per the germline V gene, CDR1 is MNHEY and CDR2 is SVGAGI. The CDR3 sequence is 13 residues long. CDR3 coding DNA: TGTGCCATCAAACAGGGGACGTACTATGGCTACACCTTC. It codes for CAIKQGTYYGYTF.

The genes are TRBV25-1 and TRBJ1-3; D is ambiguous. V gave up 8 bases and J gave up 0 bases, with 20 bases separating them. The CDR3 sequence is 17 residues long. Germline V gene sequence: CDR1 MGHDK, CDR2 SYGVNS. CDR3 protein: CASEEIKGKGSGNTIYF. CDR3 sequence (DNA): TGTGCCAGCGAGGAGATTAAGGGAAAAGGCTCTGGAAACACCATATATTTT.

The V call is TRBV15, the J call TRBJ2-2; TRBD2 aligns across 8 bases. Germline CDR1 and CDR2: LNHNV and YYDKDF (reference sequence). The CDR3 extends over 19 amino acids. After removal of 8 bases from V and 4 bases from J, the junction contained 21 bases not matched to a gene. The CDR3 DNA reads TGTGCCACCCGACGGGCCGGGGGAGCGGGAGTGATCAGCACCGGGGAGCTGTTTTTT. Protein product: CATRRAGGAGVISTGELFF.

In DNA, the CDR3 is TGTGCCAGCAGCCTCACACAGGCCCTAAACTCCTACGAGCAGTACTTC. It encodes CASSLTQALNSYEQYF. The gene calls are TRBV28 and TRBJ2-7; maybe TRBD1 (5 bases). CDR1 MDHEN and CDR2 SYDVKM come from the germline V gene. The CDR3 contains 16 residues. Between the trimmed V and J ends, which lost 6 bases and 0 bases, there was a span of 18 bases.

This chain joins TRBV6-5 and TRBJ2-7; unclear D gene. Germline CDR1 and CDR2: MNHEY and SVGAGI. V shed 6 bases and J shed 4 bases, with 7 bases lying between them. CDR3 size: 11 residues. In DNA, the CDR3 is TGTGCCAGCAGCTCGATATACGAGCAGTACTTC. Its protein is CASSSIYEQYF.

The chain recombines TRBV28 with TRBJ2-2; 11 bases agree with TRBD2. J lost 3 bases, V lost 6 bases, and 3 bases had no gene match. The CDR3 contains 15 residues. Germline V gene lookup returns CDR1 MDHEN and CDR2 SYDVKM. CDR3 amino acids: CASRSGLADTGELFF. CDR3 in DNA: TGTGCCAGCAGGTCGGGACTAGCGGACACCGGGGAGCTGTTTTTT.

This chain uses TRBV5-6 with TRBJ2-1; TRBD2 agrees at 14 bases. The V and J ends lost 4 bases and 8 bases, in that order; junction bases with no gene match: 5. Germline V CDR1 and CDR2: SGHDT, YYEEEE. This CDR3 region has 15 residues. The DNA for the CDR3 is TGTGCCAGCAGCCAGGGACTAGCGGGAGAGGATGAGCAGTTCTTC. Its protein is CASSQGLAGEDEQFF.

V and J are TRBV9 and TRBJ2-1; 10 bases are a match to TRBD2. Looked up from germline, CDR1 is SGDLS and CDR2 is YYNGEE. V shed 4 bases, J shed 0 bases, and the junction held 19 bases outside the gene matches. This CDR3 contains 21 residues. CDR3 residues: CASSLRQGKFLAGVSYNEQFF. CDR3 nucleotides: TGTGCCAGCAGCCTTCGACAGGGGAAGTTTCTAGCGGGAGTCTCCTACAATGAGCAGTTCTTC.

This clone was observed once. This may come from a read error, since a much larger clone is one base off. Other DNA sequences in this specimen translate into the identical CDR3. The V call is TRBV6-6, the J call TRBJ1-5; no clear D gene. This CDR3 has 12 amino acids. Trimming stripped 0 bases from V and 7 bases from J, with 4 bases between. Germline V lookup: CDR1 MNHNY, CDR2 SVGAGI (reference sequence). In DNA, the CDR3 is TGTGCCAGCAGTTACTCGGGGCAGCCCCAGCATTTT. Its translation is CASSYSGQPQHF.

The DNA for the CDR3 is TGTGCCAGCAGTTTATTTGCAGACACTGAAGCTTTCTTT. This codes for CASSLFADTEAFF. This chain uses TRBV28 with TRBJ1-1; unclear D gene. CDR1 is MDHEN, CDR2 SYDVKM, per germline. The CDR3 has 13 residues. Trimming removed 1 base from V and 3 bases from J, with 6 bases in between.

The chain combines TRBV11-2 with TRBJ2-7; D possibly corresponds to TRBD2 (6 bases). The germline V gene encodes CDR1 SGHAT and CDR2 FQNNGV. V was cut by 5 bases and J by 12 bases, with 20 bases left in between. The CDR3 runs 13 residues. This CDR3 is CASSVLDYPALYF. DNA of the CDR3: TGTGCCAGCAGCGTCTTGGACTACCCAGCACTGTACTTC.

The chain uses TRBV27 and TRBJ2-7, with D unresolved. The CDR3 sequence is 13 residues long. In germline, CDR1 is MNHEY, CDR2 SMNVEV (reference sequence). Between the trimmed V and J ends, which lost 4 bases and 3 bases, there was a span of 10 bases. CDR3 sequence reads: CASSYGLNYEQYF. Here the CDR3 DNA reads TGTGCCAGCAGTTACGGCCTGAACTACGAGCAGTACTTC.

This clone was seen only once. The CDR3 region is CASSGQGFAFGYTF. In DNA form, the CDR3 reads TGCGCCAGCAGCGGACAGGGGTTCGCTTTTGGCTACACCTTC. The chain links TRBV4-1 to TRBJ1-2; 9 positions agree with TRBD1. Germline CDR1 MGHRA, CDR2 YSYEKL. This CDR3 contains 14 residues. V shed 5 bases and J 7 bases; nucleotides not matched to a gene: 8.

The chain uses TRBV25-1 and TRBJ2-5; D perhaps matches TRBD1 (5 bases). The germline V and J ends were trimmed by 2 bases and 4 bases, with 14 bases remaining between them. Germline-derived CDR1 and CDR2 are MGHDK and SYGVNS. The CDR3 contains 15 residues. The CDR3 here is CASSEVALGAETQYF. Here the CDR3 DNA reads TGTGCCAGCAGTGAAGTAGCTTTAGGGGCAGAGACCCAGTACTTC.

The CDR3 nucleotides read TGCGCCAGCAGCCAAGCCGGGACTACCCTCGAGCAGTACTTC. This gives the protein CASSQAGTTLEQYF. The V call is TRBV4-1, the J call TRBJ2-7; 7 nucleotides agree with TRBD2. This CDR3 region has 14 residues. Germline assignment: CDR1 MGHRA and CDR2 YSYEKL. With V trimmed by 1 base and J by 6 bases, 6 bases remained unmatched.

The V call is TRBV27, the J call TRBJ2-6, with D tentatively TRBD1 or TRBD2 (5 bases each). There are 15 residues in the CDR3. Trimming pared 3 bases from V and 4 bases from J, leaving 10 bases between. Germline V gives CDR1 MNHEY, CDR2 SMNVEV (reference sequence). Written as DNA, the CDR3 is TGTGCCAGCAGTTTCGTGGGGGTCGGGGCCAACGTCCTGACTTTC. This codes for CASSFVGVGANVLTF.

The chain joins TRBV6-5 to TRBJ1-1, with D perhaps TRBD1 (5 bases). This CDR3 is 13 amino acids long. Germline V gene lookup returns CDR1 MNHEY and CDR2 SVGAGI. Deletions cut 4 bases from V and 5 bases from J, with 11 bases between. The CDR3 bases are TGTGCCAGCAGTTCCGGAGGGGTGACTGAAGCTTTCTTT. It codes for CASSSGGVTEAFF.

This clone has a single count. This chain connects TRBV9 to TRBJ2-5; a possible D gene is TRBD1 (5 bases). CDR3 length: 15 residues. Germline values: CDR1 SGDLS, CDR2 YYNGEE. The V end was cut by 0 bases, the J end by 2 bases, with 11 bases between. This CDR3 reads CASSVGRVEQETQYF. The CDR3 DNA reads TGTGCCAGCAGCGTAGGCAGGGTGGAGCAAGAGACCCAGTACTTC.

The chain joins TRBV19 to TRBJ2-3; D uncertain. Germline CDR1 is LNHDA and CDR2 is SQIVND (reference sequence). The V end lost 1 base, the J end lost 0 bases, and 11 bases lay between the germline ends. CDR3 length equals 16 residues. The CDR3 loop reads CASSIVGGSSTDTQYF. The CDR3 DNA is TGTGCCAGTAGTATAGTCGGCGGTTCTAGCACAGATACGCAGTATTTT. The whole variable domain, filled in from reference TRBV19 and TRBJ2-3, reads DGGITQSPKYLFRKEGQNVTLSCEQNLNHDAMYWYRQDPGQGLRLIYYSQIVNDFQKGDIAEGYSVSREKKESFPLTVTSAQKNPTAFYLCASSIVGGSSTDTQYFGPGTRLTVL.

The chain uses TRBV6-5 and TRBJ2-7; D may be TRBD2 (5 bases). V was pared by 7 bases and J by 6 bases, with 16 bases between. Per germline, CDR1 MNHEY and CDR2 SVGAGI. This CDR3 comprises 13 residues. In DNA form, the CDR3 reads TGTGCCAGCACCGACGGATCCGCGGGCGAGCAGTACTTC. Encoded protein: CASTDGSAGEQYF.

The chain carries TRBV19 and TRBJ2-1; D unclear. The CDR3 consists of 12 residues. Trimming removed 7 bases at V and 3 bases at J, with 7 bases between. Per germline, CDR1 LNHDA and CDR2 SQIVND (reference sequence). The CDR3 DNA reads TGTGCCAGTACCGTCGGCTACAATGAGCAGTTCTTC. Protein product: CASTVGYNEQFF.